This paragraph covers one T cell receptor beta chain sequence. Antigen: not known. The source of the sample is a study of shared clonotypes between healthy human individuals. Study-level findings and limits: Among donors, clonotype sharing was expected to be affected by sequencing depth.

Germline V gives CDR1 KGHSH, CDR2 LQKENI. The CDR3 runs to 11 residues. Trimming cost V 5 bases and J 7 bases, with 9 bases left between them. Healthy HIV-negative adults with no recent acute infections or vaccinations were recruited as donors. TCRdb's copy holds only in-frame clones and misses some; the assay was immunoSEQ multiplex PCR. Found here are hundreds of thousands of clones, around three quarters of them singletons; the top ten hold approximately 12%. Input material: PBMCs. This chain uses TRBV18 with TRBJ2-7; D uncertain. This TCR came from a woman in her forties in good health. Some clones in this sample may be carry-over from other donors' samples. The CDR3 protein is CASSSLEEQYF. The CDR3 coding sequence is TGTGCCAGCTCATCCCTGGAGGAGCAGTACTTC.